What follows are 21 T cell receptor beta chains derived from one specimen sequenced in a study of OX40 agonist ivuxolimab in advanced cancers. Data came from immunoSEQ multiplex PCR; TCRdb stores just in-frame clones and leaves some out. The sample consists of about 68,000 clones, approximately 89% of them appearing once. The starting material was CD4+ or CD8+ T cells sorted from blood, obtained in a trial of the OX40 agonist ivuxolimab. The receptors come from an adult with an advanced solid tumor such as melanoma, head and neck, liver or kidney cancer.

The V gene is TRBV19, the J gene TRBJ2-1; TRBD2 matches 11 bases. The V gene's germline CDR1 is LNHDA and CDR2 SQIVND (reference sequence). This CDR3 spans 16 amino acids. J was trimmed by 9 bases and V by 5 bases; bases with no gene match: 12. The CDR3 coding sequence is TGTGCCAGTAGTTTCCGCTTTAGCGGGGGGGCGGTTGAGCAGTTCTTC. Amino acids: CASSFRFSGGAVEQFF.

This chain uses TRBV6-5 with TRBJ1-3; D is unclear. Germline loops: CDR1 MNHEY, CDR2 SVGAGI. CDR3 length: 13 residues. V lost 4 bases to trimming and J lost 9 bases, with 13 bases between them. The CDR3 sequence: CASSLDGTSTIYF. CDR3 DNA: TGTGCCAGCAGTTTGGACGGTACAAGCACCATATATTTT.

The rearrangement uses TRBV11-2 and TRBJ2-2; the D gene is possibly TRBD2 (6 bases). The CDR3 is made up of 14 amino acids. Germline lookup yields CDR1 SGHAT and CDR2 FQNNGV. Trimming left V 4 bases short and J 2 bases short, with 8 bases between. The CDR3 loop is CASSWTTNTGELFF. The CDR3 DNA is TGTGCCAGCAGCTGGACTACTAACACCGGGGAGCTGTTTTTT.

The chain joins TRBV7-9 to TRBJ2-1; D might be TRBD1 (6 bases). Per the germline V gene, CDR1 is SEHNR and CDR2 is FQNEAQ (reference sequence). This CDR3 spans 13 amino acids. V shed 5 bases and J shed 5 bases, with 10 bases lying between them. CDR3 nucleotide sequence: TGTGCCAGCAGCCGTGACAGGAACAATGAGCAGTTCTTC. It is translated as CASSRDRNNEQFF.

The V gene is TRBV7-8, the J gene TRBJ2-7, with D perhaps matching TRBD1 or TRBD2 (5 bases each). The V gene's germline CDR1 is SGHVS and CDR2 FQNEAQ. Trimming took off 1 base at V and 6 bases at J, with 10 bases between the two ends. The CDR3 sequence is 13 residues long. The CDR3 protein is CASSLGGGREQYF. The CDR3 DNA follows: TGTGCCAGCAGCTTAGGGGGCGGGCGCGAGCAGTACTTC.

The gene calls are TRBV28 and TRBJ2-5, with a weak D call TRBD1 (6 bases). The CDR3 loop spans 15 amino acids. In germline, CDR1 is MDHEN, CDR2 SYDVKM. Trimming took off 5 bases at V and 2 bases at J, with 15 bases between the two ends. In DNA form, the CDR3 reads TGTGCCAGCAGTACCCTCCCGGGACAACAAGAGACCCAGTACTTC. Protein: CASSTLPGQQETQYF.

CDR3 region: CATSRRSSGGAFQFF. The CDR3 DNA follows: TGTGCCACCAGCAGACGATCTAGCGGGGGGGCCTTTCAGTTCTTC. This sequence joins TRBV15 and TRBJ2-1; 12 bases fit TRBD2. In germline, CDR1 is LNHNV, CDR2 YYDKDF (reference sequence). The V gene end was trimmed by 2 bases and the J gene end by 13 bases; junction bases not matched to a gene: 9. The CDR3 is 15 amino acids.

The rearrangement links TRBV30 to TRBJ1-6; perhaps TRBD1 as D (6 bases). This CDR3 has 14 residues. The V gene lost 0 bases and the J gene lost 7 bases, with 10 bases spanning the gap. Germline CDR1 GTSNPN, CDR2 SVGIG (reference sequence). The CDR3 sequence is CAWSVGRGNSPLHF. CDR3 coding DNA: TGTGCCTGGAGTGTGGGTAGGGGGAATTCACCCCTCCACTTT.

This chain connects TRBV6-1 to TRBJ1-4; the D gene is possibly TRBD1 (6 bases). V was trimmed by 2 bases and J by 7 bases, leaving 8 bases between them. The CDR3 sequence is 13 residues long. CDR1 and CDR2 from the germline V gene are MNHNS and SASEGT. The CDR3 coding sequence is TGTGCCAGCAGTGAAAGGGGGGGTGAAAAACTGTTTTTT. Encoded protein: CASSERGGEKLFF.

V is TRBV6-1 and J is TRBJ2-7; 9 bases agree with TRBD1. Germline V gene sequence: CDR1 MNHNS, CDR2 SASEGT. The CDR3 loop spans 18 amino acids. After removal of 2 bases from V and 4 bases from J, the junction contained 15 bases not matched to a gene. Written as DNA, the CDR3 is TGTGCCAGCAGTGAATATAGAGGTTGGGGACAGGGTAAATACGAGCAGTACTTC. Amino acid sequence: CASSEYRGWGQGKYEQYF.

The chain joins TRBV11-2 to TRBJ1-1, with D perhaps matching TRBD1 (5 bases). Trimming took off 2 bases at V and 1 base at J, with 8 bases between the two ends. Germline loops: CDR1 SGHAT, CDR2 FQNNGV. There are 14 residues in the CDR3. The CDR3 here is CASSLLQGNTEAFF. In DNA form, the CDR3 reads TGTGCCAGCAGCTTACTTCAGGGGAACACTGAAGCTTTCTTT.

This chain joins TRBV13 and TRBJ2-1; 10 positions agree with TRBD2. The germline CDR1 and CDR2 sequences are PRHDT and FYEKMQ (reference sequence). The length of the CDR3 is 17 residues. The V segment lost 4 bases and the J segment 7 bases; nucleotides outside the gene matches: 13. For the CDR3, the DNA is TGTGCCAGCAGCTCGAGAAGGAGCGGGAGGGCGGAGAATGAGCAGTTCTTC. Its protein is CASSSRRSGRAENEQFF.

Written as DNA, the CDR3 is TGTGCCAGCAGTTATACTAGCGGTAACAATGAGCAGTTCTTC. Residues: CASSYTSGNNEQFF. The chain joins TRBV6-5 to TRBJ2-1; 8 bases fit TRBD2. Germline CDR1 and CDR2: MNHEY and SVGAGI. CDR3 length equals 14 residues. J was trimmed by 5 bases and V by 3 bases; bases with no gene match: 3.

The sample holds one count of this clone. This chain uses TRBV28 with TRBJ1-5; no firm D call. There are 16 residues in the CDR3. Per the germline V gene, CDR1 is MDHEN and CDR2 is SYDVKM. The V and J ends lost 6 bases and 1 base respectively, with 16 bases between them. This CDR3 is CASSPLSGGSNQPQHF. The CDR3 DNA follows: TGTGCCAGCAGCCCACTGAGCGGAGGGAGCAATCAGCCCCAGCATTTT.

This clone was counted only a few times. The CDR3 region is CASSLGLSPLHF. In DNA, the CDR3 is TGTGCCAGCAGCTTAGGTCTATCACCCCTCCACTTT. V is TRBV7-2 and J is TRBJ1-6, with D hard to call. Germline loops: CDR1 SGHTA, CDR2 FQGNSA. CDR3 length: 12 amino acids. V lost 1 base and J lost 10, with 5 bases in between. The whole variable domain, remainder taken from reference TRBV7-2 and TRBJ1-6, is GAGVSQSPSNKVTEKGKDVELRCDPISGHTALYWYRQSLGQGLEFLIYFQGNSAPDKSGLPSDRFSAERTGGSVSTLTIQRTQQEDSAVYLCASSLGLSPLHFGNGTRLTVT.

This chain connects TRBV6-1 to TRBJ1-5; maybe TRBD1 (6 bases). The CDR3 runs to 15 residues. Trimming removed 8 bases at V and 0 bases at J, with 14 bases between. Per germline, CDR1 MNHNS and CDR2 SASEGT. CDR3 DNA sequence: TGTGCCAGCCGAAGGGGGGCGCCTAGCAATCAGCCCCAGCATTTT. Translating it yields CASRRGAPSNQPQHF.

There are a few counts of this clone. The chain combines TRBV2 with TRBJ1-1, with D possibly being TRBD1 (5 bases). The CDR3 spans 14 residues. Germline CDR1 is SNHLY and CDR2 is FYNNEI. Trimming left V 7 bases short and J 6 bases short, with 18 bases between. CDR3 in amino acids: CASTGARSSPEAFF. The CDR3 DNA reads TGTGCCAGCACTGGGGCTAGGAGTTCACCTGAAGCTTTCTTT.

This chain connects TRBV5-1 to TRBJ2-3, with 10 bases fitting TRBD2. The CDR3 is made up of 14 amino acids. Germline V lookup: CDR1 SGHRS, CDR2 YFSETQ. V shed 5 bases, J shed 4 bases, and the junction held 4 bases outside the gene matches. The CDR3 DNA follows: TGCGCCAGCAGACTAGCGGGGATCTCAGATACGCAGTATTTT. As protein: CASRLAGISDTQYF.

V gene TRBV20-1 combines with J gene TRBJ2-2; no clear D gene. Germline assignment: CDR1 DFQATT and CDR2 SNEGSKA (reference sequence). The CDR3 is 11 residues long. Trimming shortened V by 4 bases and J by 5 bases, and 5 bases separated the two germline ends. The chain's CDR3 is CSATNTGELFF. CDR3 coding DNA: TGCAGTGCTACAAATACCGGGGAGCTGTTTTTT.

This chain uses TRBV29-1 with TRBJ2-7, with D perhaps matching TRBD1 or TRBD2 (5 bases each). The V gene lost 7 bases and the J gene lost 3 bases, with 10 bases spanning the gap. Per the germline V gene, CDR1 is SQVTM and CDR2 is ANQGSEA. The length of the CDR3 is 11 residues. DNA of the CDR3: TGCAGCGCCGGGACGGTCTACGAGCAGTACTTC. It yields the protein CSAGTVYEQYF.

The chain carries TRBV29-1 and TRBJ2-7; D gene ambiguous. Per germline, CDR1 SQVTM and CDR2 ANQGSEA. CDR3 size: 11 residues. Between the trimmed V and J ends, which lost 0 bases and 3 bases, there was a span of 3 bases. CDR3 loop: CSVEEGYEQYF. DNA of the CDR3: TGCAGCGTTGAAGAGGGCTACGAGCAGTACTTC.